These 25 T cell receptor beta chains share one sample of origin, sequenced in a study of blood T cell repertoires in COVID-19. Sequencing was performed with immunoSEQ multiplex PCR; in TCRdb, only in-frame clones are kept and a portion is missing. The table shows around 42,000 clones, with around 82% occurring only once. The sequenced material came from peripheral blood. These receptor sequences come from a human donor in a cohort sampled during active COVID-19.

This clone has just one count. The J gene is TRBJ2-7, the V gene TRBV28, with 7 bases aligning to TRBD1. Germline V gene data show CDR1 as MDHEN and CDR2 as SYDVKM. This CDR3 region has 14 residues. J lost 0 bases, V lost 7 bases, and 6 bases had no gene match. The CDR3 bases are TGTGCCAGCACACCGGGGACAGCCTCCTACGAGCAGTACTTC. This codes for CASTPGTASYEQYF.

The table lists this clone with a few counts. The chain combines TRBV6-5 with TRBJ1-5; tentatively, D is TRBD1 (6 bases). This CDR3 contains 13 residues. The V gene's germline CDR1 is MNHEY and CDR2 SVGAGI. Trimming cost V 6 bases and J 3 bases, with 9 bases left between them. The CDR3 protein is CASRQGLNQPQHF. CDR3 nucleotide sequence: TGTGCCAGCAGACAGGGCCTCAATCAGCCCCAGCATTTT.

CDR3 loop: CASSTTTGGEQYF. DNA for the CDR3: TGTGCCAGCAGCACAACGACAGGGGGCGAGCAGTACTTC. V is TRBV7-2 and J is TRBJ2-7, with TRBD1 identical over 9 bases. J was trimmed by 6 bases and V by 5 bases; bases with no gene match: 5. This CDR3 has 13 amino acids. Germline V gives CDR1 SGHTA, CDR2 FQGNSA.

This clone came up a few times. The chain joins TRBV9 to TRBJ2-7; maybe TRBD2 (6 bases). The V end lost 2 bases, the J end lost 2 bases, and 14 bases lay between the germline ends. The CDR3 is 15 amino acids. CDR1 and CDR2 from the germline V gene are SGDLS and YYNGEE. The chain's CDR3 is CASSVGGSYAYEQYF. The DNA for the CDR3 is TGTGCCAGCAGCGTCGGAGGGTCATATGCCTACGAGCAGTACTTC. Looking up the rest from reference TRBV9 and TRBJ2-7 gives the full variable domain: DSGVTQTPKHLITATGQRVTLRCSPRSGDLSVYWYQQSLDQGLQFLIQYYNGEERAKGNILERFSAQQFPDLHSELNLSSLELGDSALYFCASSVGGSYAYEQYFGPGTRLTVT.

The CDR3 spells CASSQAPQGELFF. The CDR3 DNA sequence: TGCGCCAGCAGCCAAGCCCCCCAAGGGGAGCTGTTTTTT. The chain has TRBV4-1 and TRBJ2-2; no definite D call. Germline V CDR1 and CDR2: MGHRA, YSYEKL. The length of the CDR3 is 13 residues. V was shortened by 1 base and J by 8 bases, with 8 bases between the two germline ends.

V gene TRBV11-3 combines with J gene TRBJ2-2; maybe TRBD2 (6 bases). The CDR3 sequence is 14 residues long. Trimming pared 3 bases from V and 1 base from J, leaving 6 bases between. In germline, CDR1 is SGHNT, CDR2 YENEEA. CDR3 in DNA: TGTGCCAGCAGCTTGCGGGGGAACACCGGGGAGCTGTTTTTT. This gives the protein CASSLRGNTGELFF. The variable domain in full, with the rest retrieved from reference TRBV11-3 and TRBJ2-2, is EAGVVQSPRYKIIEKKQPVAFWCNPISGHNTLYWYLQNLGQGPELLIRYENEEAVDDSQLPKDRFSAERLKGVDSTLKIQPAELGDSAVYLCASSLRGNTGELFFGEGSRLTVL.

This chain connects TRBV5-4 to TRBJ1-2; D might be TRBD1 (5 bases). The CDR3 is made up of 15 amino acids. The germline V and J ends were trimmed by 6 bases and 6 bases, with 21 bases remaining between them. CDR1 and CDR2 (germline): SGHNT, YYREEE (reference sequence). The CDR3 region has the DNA TGTGCCAGCACCCAAGGGGCGAACGGGTTGGATGGCTACACCTTC. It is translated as CASTQGANGLDGYTF.

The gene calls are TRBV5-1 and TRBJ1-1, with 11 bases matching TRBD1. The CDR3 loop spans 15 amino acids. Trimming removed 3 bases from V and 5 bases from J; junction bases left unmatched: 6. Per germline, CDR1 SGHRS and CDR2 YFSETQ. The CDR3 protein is CASSWTGGGGTEAFF. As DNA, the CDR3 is TGCGCCAGCAGCTGGACAGGGGGCGGCGGAACTGAAGCTTTCTTT.

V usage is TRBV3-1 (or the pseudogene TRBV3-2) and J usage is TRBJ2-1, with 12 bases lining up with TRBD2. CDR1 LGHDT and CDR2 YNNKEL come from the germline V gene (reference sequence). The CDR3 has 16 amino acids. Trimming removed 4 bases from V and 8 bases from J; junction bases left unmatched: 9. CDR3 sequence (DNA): TGTGCCAGCAGCCTGCTCGGGACTAGCGGGTCGGATGAGCAGTTCTTC. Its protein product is CASSLLGTSGSDEQFF.

CDR3 residues: CASSPLTGSTDTQYF. CDR3 sequence (DNA): TGTGCCAGCAGCCCTCTGACAGGGAGCACAGATACGCAGTATTTT. The J gene is TRBJ2-3, the V gene TRBV3-1 (or the pseudogene TRBV3-2); 7 bases align to TRBD1. V dropped 4 bases and J dropped 0; count of bases not matched to a gene: 4. Germline CDR1 and CDR2: LGHDT and YNNKEL (reference sequence). This CDR3 spans 15 amino acids.

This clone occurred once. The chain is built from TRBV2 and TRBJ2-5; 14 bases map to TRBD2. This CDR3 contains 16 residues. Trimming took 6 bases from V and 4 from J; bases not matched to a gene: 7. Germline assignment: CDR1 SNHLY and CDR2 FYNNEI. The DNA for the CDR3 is TGTGCCAGCAGAGAGACTAGCGGGGGGGCAGGAGAGACCCAGTACTTC. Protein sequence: CASRETSGGAGETQYF.

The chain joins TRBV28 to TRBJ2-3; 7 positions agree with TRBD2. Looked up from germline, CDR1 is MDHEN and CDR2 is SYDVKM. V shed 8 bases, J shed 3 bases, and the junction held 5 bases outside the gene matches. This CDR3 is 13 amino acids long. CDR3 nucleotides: TGTGCCAGCGGTAAGGGAGGGACAGATACGCAGTATTTT. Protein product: CASGKGGTDTQYF.

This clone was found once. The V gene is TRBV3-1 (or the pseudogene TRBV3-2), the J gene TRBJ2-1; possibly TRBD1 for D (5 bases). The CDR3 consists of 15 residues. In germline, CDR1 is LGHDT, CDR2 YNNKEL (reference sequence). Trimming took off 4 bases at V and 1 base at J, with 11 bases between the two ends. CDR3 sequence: CASSRGSLSYNEQFF. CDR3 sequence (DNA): TGTGCCAGCAGCCGGGGCAGTTTGTCCTACAATGAGCAGTTCTTC.

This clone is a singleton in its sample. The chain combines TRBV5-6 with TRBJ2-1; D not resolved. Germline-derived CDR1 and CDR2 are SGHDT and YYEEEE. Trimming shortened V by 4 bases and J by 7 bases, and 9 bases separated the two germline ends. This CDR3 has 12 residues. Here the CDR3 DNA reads TGTGCCAGCAGCAATACGCGGAATGAGCAGTTCTTC. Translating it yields CASSNTRNEQFF.

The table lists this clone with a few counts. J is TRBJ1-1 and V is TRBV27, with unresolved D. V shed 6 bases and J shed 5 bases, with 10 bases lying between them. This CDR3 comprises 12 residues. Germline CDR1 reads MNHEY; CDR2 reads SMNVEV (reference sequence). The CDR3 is CASRGGGTEAFF. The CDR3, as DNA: TGTGCCAGCAGGGGAGGAGGGACTGAAGCTTTCTTT.

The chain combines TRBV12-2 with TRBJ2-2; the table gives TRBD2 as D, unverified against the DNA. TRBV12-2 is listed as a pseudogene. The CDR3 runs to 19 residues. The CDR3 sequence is CASRFVDASGIRRTGELFF. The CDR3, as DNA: TGTGCAAGTCGCTTCGTGGATGCGTCGGGAATCCGCCGCACCGGGGAGCTGTTTTTT.

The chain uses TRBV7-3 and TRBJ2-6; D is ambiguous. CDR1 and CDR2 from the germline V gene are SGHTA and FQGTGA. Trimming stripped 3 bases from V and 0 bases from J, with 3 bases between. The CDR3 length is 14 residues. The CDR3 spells CASSFGSGANVLTF. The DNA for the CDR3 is TGTGCCAGCAGCTTCGGCTCTGGGGCCAACGTCCTGACTTTC. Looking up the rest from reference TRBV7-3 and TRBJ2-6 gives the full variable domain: GAGVSQTPSNKVTEKGKYVELRCDPISGHTALYWYRQSLGQGPEFLIYFQGTGAADDSGLPNDRFFAVRPEGSVSTLKIQRTERGDSAVYLCASSFGSGANVLTFGAGSRLTVL.

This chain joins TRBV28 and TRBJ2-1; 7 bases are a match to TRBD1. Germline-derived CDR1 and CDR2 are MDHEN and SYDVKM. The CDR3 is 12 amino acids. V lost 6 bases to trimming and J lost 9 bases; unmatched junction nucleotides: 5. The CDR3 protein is CASSQGGGEQFF. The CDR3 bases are TGTGCCAGCAGCCAAGGGGGCGGTGAGCAGTTCTTC.

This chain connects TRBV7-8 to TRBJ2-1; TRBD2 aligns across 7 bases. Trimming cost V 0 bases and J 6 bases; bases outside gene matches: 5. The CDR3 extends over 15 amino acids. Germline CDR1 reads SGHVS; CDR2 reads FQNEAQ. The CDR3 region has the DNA TGTGCCAGCAGCTTAGCGAGGACTAGACTCAATGAGCAGTTCTTC. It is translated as CASSLARTRLNEQFF.

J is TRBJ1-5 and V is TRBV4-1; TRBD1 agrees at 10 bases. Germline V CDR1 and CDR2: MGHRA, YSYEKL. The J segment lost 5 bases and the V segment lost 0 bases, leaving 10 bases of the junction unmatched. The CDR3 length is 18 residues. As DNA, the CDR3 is TGCGCCAGCAGCCAAGATCGATGGGGACAGGGGTTCGATCAGCCCCAGCATTTT. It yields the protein CASSQDRWGQGFDQPQHF.

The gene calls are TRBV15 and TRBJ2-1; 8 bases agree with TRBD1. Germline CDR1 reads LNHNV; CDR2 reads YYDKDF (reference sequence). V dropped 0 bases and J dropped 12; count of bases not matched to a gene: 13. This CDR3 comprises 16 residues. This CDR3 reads CATSRDYETGAQRQFF. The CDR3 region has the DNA TGTGCCACCAGCAGAGATTACGAGACAGGGGCCCAAAGGCAGTTCTTC.

The CDR3 sequence is CSVERQGNYNEQFF. CDR3 DNA sequence: TGCAGCGTTGAGAGACAGGGGAACTACAATGAGCAGTTCTTC. The chain combines TRBV29-1 with TRBJ2-1, with 8 bases matching TRBD1. CDR3 length: 14 residues. The junction had 4 bases not matched to a gene; V was cut back by 3 bases and J by 3 bases. Germline CDR1 SQVTM, CDR2 ANQGSEA.

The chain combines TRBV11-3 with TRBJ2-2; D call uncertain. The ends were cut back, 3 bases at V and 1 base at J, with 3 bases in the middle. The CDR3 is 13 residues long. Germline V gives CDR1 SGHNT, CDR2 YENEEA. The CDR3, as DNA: TGTGCCAGCAGCTTCCGGAACACCGGGGAGCTGTTTTTT. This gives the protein CASSFRNTGELFF.

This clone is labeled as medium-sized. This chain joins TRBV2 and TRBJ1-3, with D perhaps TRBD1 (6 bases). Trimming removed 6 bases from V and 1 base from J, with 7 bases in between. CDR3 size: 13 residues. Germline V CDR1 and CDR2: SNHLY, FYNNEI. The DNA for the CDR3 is TGTGCCAGCAGGGGGGCGTCTGGAAACACCATATATTTT. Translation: CASRGASGNTIYF.

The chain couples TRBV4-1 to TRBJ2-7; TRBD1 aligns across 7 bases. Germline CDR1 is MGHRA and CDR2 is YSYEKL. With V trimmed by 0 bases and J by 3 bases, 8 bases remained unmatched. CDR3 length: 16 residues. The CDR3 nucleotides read TGCGCCAGCAGCCAAGAGGGGCAGGGGGTAGTCTACGAGCAGTACTTC. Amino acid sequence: CASSQEGQGVVYEQYF.